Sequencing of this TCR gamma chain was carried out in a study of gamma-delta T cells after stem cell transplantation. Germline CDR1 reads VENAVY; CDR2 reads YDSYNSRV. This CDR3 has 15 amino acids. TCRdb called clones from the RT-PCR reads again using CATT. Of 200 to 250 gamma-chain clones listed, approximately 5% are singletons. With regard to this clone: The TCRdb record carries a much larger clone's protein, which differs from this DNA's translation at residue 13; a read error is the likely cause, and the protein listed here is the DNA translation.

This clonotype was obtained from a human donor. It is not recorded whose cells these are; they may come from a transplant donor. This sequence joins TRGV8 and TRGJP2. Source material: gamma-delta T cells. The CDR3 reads CATWGWYSSDWIETF. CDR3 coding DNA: TGTGCCACCTGGGGGTGGTATAGTAGTGATTGGATCGAGACGTTT.